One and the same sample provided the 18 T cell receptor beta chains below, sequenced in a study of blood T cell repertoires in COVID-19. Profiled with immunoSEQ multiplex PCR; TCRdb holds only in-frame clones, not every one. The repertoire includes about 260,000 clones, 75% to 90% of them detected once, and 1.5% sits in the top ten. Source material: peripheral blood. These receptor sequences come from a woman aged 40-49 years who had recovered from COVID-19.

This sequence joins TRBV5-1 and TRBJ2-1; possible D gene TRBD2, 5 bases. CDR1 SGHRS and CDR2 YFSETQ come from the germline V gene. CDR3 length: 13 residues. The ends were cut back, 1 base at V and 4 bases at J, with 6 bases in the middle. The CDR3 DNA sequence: TGCGCCAGCAGCTTGAGGACTTACAATGAGCAGTTCTTC. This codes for CASSLRTYNEQFF.

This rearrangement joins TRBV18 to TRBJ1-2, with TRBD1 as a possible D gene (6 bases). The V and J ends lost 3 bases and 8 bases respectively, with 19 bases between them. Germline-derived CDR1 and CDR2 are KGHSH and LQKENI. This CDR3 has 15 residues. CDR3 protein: CASSPSGTPIGGYTF. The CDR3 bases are TGTGCCAGCTCACCGTCGGGGACACCGATCGGGGGCTACACCTTC.

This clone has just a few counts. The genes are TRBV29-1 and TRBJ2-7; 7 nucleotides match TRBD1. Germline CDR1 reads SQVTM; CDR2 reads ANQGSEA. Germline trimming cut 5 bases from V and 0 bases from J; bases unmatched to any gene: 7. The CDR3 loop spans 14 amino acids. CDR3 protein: CSVSSGTVSYEQYF. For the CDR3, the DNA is TGCAGCGTTAGCTCCGGGACAGTCTCCTACGAGCAGTACTTC.

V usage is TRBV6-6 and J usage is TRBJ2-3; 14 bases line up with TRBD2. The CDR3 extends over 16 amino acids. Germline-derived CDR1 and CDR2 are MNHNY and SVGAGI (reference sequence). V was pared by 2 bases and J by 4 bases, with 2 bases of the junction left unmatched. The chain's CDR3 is CASSYGTSGGPDTQYF. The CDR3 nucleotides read TGTGCCAGCAGTTACGGGACTAGCGGGGGCCCAGATACGCAGTATTTT.

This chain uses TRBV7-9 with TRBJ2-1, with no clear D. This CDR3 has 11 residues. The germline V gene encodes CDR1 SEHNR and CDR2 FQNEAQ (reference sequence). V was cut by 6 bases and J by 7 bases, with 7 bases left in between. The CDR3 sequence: CASRQDNEQFF. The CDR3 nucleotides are TGTGCCAGCAGGCAGGATAATGAGCAGTTCTTC.

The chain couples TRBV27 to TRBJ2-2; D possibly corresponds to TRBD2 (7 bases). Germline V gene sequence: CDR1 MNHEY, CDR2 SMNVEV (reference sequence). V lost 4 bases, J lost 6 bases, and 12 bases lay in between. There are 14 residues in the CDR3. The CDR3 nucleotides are TGTGCCAGCAGTTGGGGGGGGACACCCGGGGAGCTGTTTTTT. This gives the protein CASSWGGTPGELFF.

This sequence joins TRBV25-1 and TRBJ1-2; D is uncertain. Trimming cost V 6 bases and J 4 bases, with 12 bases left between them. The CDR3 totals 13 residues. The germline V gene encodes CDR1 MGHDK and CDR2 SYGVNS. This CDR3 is CASSLSLGYGYTF. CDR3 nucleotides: TGTGCCAGCAGCTTATCCCTAGGCTATGGCTACACCTTC.

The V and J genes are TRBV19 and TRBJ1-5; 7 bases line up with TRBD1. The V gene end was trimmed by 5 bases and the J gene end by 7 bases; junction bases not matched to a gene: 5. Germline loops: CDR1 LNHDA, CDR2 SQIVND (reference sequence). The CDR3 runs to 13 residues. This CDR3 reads CASSLGGRQPQHF. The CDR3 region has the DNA TGTGCCAGTAGTTTAGGGGGCAGACAGCCCCAGCATTTT.

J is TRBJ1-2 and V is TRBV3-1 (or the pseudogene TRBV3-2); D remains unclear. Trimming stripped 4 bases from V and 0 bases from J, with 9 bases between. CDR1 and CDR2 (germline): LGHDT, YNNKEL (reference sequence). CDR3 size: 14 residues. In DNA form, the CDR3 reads TGTGCCAGCAGCCTAAACCAGGCTAACTATGGCTACACCTTC. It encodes CASSLNQANYGYTF.

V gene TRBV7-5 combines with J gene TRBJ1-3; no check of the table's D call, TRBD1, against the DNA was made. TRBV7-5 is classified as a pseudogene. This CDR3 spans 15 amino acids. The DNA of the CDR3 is TGTGCCAGAAGCCCAAGCAGGGTACATTATAGGACCATATATTTT. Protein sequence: CARSPSRVHYRTIYF.

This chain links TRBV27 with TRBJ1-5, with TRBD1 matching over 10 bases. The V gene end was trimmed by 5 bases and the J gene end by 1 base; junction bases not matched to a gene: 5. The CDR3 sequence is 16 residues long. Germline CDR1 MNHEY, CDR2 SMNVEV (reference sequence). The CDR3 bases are TGTGCCAGCAGTCCGACGACAGGGGGCAGCAATCAGCCCCAGCATTTT. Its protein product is CASSPTTGGSNQPQHF.

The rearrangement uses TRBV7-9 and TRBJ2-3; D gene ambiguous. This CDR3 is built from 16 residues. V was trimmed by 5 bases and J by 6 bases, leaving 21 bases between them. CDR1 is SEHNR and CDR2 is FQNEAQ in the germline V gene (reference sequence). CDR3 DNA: TGTGCCAGCAGCCCCCTCCTCGGCGGTCTGGAGGATACGCAGTATTTT. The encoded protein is CASSPLLGGLEDTQYF.

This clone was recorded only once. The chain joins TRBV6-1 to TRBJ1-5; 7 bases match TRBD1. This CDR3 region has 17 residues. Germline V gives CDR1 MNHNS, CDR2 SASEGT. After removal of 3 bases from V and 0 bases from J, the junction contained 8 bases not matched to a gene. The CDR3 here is CASSDPGQRYSNQPQHF. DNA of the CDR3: TGTGCCAGCAGTGACCCGGGACAGAGATATAGCAATCAGCCCCAGCATTTT.

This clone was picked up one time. CDR3 coding DNA: TGCGCCAGCAGCGCGTCCCCCGTCGCCGGGACAATTGAAAAACTGTTTTTT. Amino acids: CASSASPVAGTIEKLFF. This chain joins TRBV5-1 and TRBJ1-4, with TRBD1 as a possible D gene (6 bases). The CDR3 extends over 17 amino acids. Trimming took 4 bases from V and 7 from J, leaving 23 bases between them. Germline-derived CDR1 and CDR2 are SGHRS and YFSETQ.

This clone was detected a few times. The CDR3 reads CASSVEGGPYEQYF. For the CDR3, the DNA is TGTGCCAGCAGCGTAGAAGGGGGTCCCTACGAGCAGTACTTC. V usage is TRBV9 and J usage is TRBJ2-7, with D maybe TRBD1 (6 bases). This CDR3 has 14 amino acids. The germline V and J ends were trimmed by 0 bases and 2 bases, with 9 bases remaining between them. The germline gives CDR1 SGDLS, CDR2 YYNGEE. The full variable domain, rest sourced from reference TRBV9 and TRBJ2-7, is DSGVTQTPKHLITATGQRVTLRCSPRSGDLSVYWYQQSLDQGLQFLIQYYNGEERAKGNILERFSAQQFPDLHSELNLSSLELGDSALYFCASSVEGGPYEQYFGPGTRLTVT.

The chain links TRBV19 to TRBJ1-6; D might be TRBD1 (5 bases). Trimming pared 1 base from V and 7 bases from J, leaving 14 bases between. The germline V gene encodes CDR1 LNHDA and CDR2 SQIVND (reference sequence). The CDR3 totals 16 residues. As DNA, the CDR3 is TGTGCCAGTAGTATAGCTCCCGGGGGATTGAATTCACCCCTCCACTTT. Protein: CASSIAPGGLNSPLHF.

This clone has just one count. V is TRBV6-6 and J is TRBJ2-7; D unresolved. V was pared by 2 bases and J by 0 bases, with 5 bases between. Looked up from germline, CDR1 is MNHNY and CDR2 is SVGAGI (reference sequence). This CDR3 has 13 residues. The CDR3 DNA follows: TGTGCCAGCAGTTACGATAGCTCCTACGAGCAGTACTTC. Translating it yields CASSYDSSYEQYF.

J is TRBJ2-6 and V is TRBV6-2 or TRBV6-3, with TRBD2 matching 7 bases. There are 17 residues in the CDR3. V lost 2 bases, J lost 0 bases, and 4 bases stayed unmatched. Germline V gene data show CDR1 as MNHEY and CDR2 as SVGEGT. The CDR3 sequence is CASSYGSGGSGANVLTF. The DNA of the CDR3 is TGTGCCAGCAGTTACGGTTCGGGGGGCTCTGGGGCCAACGTCCTGACTTTC.